This T cell receptor beta chain is from a study of siplizumab effects on memory and regulatory T cells. Study results and limitations: Siplizumab significantly reduced alloreactive sequences traceable to unstimulated CD4+ memory cells.

This CDR3 comprises 15 residues. CDR1 is SGHVS, CDR2 FNYEAQ, per germline. The V and J ends lost 1 base and 3 bases respectively, with 13 bases between them. Sequencing was performed with immunoSEQ multiplex PCR; in TCRdb, only in-frame clones are kept and a portion is missing. The sample includes 10,000 to 15,000 clones, around 43% of them seen just once. Coculturing was carried out on the mixed lymphocyte reaction cells. It lasted 6 to 7 days and was done at 37°C. In this sample, this clone turned up a few times. The antigen remains undetermined. This rearrangement joins TRBV7-6 to TRBJ2-7, with a tentative D call TRBD2 (7 bases). The receptor comes from a human donor in good health; the cells came from an allogeneic mixed lymphocyte reaction. Some clones in this sample may be carry-over from other donors' samples. Sequencing was done on a sample of CFSE-low (dividing) CD8+ T cells sorted from an allogeneic mixed lymphocyte reaction. The DNA for the CDR3 is TGTGCCAGCAGCTTAGGGGCGGGGGCCGACTACGAGCAGTACTTC. This codes for CASSLGAGADYEQYF.